This T cell receptor (beta chain) was recorded in a study of blood T cells in healthy people across ages. Study conclusions and caveats: While age rose, TCR beta diversity per million T cells dropped in a roughly linear way.

It was with a sample-barcoded 5' primer and a J-beta primer mix that a second PCR of about 6 to 12 cycles was run. TCRdb analysed the 5' RACE reads with MiXCR anew, one entry per CDR3 protein. The table lists about 810,000 distinct CDR3 sequences, about 36% of them singletons. V lost 6 bases, J lost 6 bases, and 18 bases lay in between. The CDR3 runs 15 residues. Germline V gene lookup returns CDR1 ENHRY and CDR2 SYGVKD. Turning to this clonotype: No antigen is known for it.

Material for sequencing was blood. The gene calls are TRBV10-3 and TRBJ2-1; maybe TRBD2 (7 bases). This receptor was identified in a man in his late teens or twenties in good health. This CDR3 reads CAISMGGGGSNEQFF. The CDR3 nucleotides read TGTGCCATCAGCATGGGGGGCGGGGGTTCCAATGAGCAGTTCTTC.